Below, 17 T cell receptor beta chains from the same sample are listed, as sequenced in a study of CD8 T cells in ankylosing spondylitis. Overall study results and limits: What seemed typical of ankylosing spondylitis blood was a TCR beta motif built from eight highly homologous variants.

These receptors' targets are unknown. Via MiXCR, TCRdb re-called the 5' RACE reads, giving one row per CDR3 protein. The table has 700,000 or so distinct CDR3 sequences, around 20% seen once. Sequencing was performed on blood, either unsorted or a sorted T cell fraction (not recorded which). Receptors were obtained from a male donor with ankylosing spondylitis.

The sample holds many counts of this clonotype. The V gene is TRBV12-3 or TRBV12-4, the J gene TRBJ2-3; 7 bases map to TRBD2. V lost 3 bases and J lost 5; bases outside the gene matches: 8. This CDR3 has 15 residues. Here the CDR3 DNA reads TGTGCCAGCAGTTTTTCGAACGGGGGGATAGATACGCAGTATTTT. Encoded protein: CASSFSNGGIDTQYF.

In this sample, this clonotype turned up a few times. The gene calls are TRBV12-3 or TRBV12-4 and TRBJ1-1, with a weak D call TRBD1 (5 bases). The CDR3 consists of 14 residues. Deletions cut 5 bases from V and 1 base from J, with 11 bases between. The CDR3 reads CASSTIGGNTEAFF. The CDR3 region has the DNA TGTGCCAGCAGTACTATCGGGGGGAACACTGAAGCTTTCTTT.

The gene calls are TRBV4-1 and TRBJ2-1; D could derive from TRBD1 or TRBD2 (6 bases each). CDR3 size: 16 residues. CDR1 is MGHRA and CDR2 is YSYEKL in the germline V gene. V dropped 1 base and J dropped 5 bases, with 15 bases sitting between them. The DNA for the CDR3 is TGCGCCAGCAGCCAAGGGAGGGGGACGGAAGACAATGAGCAGTTCTTC. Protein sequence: CASSQGRGTEDNEQFF.

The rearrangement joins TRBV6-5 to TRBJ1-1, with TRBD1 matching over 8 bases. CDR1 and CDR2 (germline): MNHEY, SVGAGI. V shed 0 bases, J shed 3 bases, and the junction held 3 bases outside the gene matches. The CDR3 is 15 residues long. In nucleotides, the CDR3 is TGTGCCAGCAGTTACTCCGGACAGGGAGACACTGAAGCTTTCTTT. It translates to CASSYSGQGDTEAFF.

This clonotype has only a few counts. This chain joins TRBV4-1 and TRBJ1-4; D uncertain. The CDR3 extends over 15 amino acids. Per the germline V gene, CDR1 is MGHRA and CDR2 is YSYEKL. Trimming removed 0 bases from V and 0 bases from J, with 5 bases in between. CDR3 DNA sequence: TGCGCCAGCAGCCAAGAACGCCCAACTAATGAAAAACTGTTTTTT. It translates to CASSQERPTNEKLFF.

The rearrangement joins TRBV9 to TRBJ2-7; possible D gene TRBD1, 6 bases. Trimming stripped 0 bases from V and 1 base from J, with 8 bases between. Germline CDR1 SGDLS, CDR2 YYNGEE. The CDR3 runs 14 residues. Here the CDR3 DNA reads TGTGCCAGCAGCGTAGTTGGGACATCCTACGAGCAGTACTTC. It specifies CASSVVGTSYEQYF.

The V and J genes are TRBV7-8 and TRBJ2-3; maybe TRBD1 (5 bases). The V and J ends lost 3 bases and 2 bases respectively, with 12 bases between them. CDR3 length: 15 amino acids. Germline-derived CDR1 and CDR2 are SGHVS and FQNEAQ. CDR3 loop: CASSFGQLLTDTQYF. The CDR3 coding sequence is TGTGCCAGCAGCTTTGGACAACTCCTCACAGATACGCAGTATTTT.

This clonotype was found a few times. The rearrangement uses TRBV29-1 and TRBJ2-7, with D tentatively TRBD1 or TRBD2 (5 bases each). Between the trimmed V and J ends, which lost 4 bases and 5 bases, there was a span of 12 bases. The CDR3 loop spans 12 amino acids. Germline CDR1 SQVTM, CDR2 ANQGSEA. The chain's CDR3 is CSVVGVGDEQYF. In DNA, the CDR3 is TGCAGCGTTGTGGGGGTAGGAGACGAGCAGTACTTC.

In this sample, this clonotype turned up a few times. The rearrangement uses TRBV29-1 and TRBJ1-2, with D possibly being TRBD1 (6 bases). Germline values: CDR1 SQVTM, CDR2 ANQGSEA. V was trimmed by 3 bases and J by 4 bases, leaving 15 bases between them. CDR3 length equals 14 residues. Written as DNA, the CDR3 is TGCAGCGTTGACACAGGGAGGGATTTCTATGGCTACACCTTC. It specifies CSVDTGRDFYGYTF.

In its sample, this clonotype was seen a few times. The CDR3 DNA follows: TGTGCCAGCAGTACCCCGTGGGGGAGGGACTATGGCTACACCTTC. Residues: CASSTPWGRDYGYTF. V is TRBV6-1 and J is TRBJ1-2, with D perhaps TRBD1 (5 bases). The CDR3 covers 15 residues. The V and J ends lost 5 bases and 3 bases respectively, with 16 bases between them. Germline CDR1 is MNHNS and CDR2 is SASEGT.

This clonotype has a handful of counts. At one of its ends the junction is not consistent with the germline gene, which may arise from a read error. CDR3 bases: TGTGCCAGCAGTGCCGACCAGAGCTCTGGGGCCAACTTCCTGACTTTC. Translated: CASSADQSSGANFLTF. The rearrangement joins TRBV28 to TRBJ2-6, with a weak D call TRBD1 (5 bases). The CDR3 runs to 16 residues. Germline V gene sequence: CDR1 MDHEN, CDR2 SYDVKM.

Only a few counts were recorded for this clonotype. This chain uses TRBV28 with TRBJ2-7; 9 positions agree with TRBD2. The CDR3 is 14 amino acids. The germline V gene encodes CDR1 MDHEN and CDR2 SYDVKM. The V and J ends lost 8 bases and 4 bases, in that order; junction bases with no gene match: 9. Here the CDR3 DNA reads TGTGCCAGCTCTAATGCGGGAGGGGTATACGAGCAGTACTTC. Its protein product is CASSNAGGVYEQYF.

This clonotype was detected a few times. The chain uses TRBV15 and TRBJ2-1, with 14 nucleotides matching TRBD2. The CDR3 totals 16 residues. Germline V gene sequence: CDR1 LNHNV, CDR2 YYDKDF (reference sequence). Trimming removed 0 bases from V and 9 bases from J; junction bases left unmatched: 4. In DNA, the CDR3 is TGTGCCACCAGCAGAGATGGACTAGCGGGAGGAAGTGAGCAGTTCTTC. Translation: CATSRDGLAGGSEQFF.

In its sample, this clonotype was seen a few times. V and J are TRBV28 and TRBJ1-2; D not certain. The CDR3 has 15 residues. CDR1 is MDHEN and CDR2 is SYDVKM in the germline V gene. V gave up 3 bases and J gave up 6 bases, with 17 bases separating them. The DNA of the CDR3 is TGTGCCAGCAGTTTGGACCCCGAGAGGGCCAATGGCTACACCTTC. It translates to CASSLDPERANGYTF.

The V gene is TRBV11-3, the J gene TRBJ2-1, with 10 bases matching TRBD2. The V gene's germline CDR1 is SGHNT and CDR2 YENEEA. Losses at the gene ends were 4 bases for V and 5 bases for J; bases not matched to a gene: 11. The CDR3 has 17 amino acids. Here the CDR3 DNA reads TGTGCCAGCAGCTACCGGAATAGCGGGGGGCCCCACAATGAGCAGTTCTTC. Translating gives CASSYRNSGGPHNEQFF.

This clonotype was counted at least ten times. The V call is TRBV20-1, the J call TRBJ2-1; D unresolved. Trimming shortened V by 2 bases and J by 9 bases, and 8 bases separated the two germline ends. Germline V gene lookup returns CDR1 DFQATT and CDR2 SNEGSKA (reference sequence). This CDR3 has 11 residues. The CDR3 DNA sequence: TGCAGTGCTAGAAACCACGGTGAGCAGTTCTTC. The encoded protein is CSARNHGEQFF.

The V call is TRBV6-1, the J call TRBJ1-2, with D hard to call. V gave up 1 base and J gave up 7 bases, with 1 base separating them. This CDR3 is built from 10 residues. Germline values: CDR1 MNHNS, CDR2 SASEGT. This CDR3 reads CASSEVGYTF. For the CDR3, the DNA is TGTGCCAGCAGTGAAGTTGGCTACACCTTC.